These T cell receptor beta chains were read from a single sample in a study of T-cell reconstitution after alpha-beta-depleted transplantation in children. TCRdb used MiXCR to reprocess the PCR reads, holding one entry per CDR3 protein. The data contain more than 85,000 distinct CDR3 sequences, 6% to 9% of them singletons. Sequences were derived from PBMCs, sampled before TCRalphabeta/CD19-depleted stem cell transplant. These TCRs come from a boy aged 2 to 10 with acute lymphoblastic leukemia, due to receive a stem cell transplant. Both conserved end residues are trimmed from each CDR3.

v_gene | CDR3aa
TRBV6-2/TRBV6-3 | ASSYPTQLGGYT
TRBV10-3 | AIKRDGSAHEQY
TRBV7-9 | ASSLAGTSTYEQY
TRBV7-9 | ASSLAPTVTYGYT
TRBV15 | ATSRAGYGYT
TRBV24-1 | ATSDLGISHEQF
TRBV11-2 | ASSLQGLGVVETQY
TRBV13 | ASSPSSGGARETQY
TRBV24-1 | ATSAGDLSGGDFNEQF
TRBV12-2 | ASRPLPLAGGLSEQF
TRBV7-9 | ASSPWSVTEAF
TRBV28 | ASSRTKAF
TRBV5-1 | ASSLARTGLYEQY
TRBV2 | ASRAAEQF
TRBV18 | ASRTGANEQY
TRBV5-1 | ASTFGDRPGNYGYT
TRBV6-4 | ASSDRGQGDHDEQF
TRBV7-2 | ASSPGTGESQH
TRBV20-1 | SAREDRDNIQY
TRBV7-9 | ASSQGAMNTEAF
TRBV9 | ASSRRPGGHNYLEQF
TRBV29-1 | SAGAAEAF
TRBV20-1 | SAPDSGGAYEQY
TRBV7-6 | ASSLVGAGSYSGANVLT
TRBV11-2 | ASSLDNANYGYT
TRBV19 | ASTRTGSPSSGTEAF
TRBV7-6 | ASSTSSPAINEQF